These 9 T cell receptor beta chains originate from one sample sequenced in a study of blood T cell repertoires in COVID-19. Here immunoSEQ multiplex PCR was the method, and the copy in TCRdb shows in-frame clones only, minus some. This repertoire shows about 460,000 clones, approximately 86% found once; its top ten account for around 8%. The sample was PBMCs or T cells enriched from blood (not recorded which). These receptors originate from a woman in her sixties who had recovered from COVID-19.

This rearrangement joins TRBV5-5 to TRBJ1-1, with a tentative D call TRBD1 (6 bases). This CDR3 region has 15 residues. Germline-derived CDR1 and CDR2 are SGHKS and YYEKEE (reference sequence). The V and J ends lost 4 bases and 5 bases respectively, with 18 bases between them. DNA of the CDR3: TGTGCCAGCAGCGGATTACAGGGTTTGGAAACTGAAGCTTTCTTT. It specifies CASSGLQGLETEAFF. Full variable domain (outside the CDR3, taken from reference TRBV5-5 and TRBJ1-1): DAGVTQSPTHLIKTRGQQVTLRCSPISGHKSVSWYQQVLGQGPQFIFQYYEKEERGRGNFPDRFSARQFPNYSSELNVNALLLGDSALYLCASSGLQGLETEAFFGQGTRLTVV.

V is TRBV27 and J is TRBJ2-5, with 8 bases that match TRBD2. The CDR3 covers 15 residues. The trim removed 5 bases at V and 4 bases at J, leaving 9 bases unmatched. Germline V gene lookup returns CDR1 MNHEY and CDR2 SMNVEV (reference sequence). In nucleotides, the CDR3 is TGTGCCAGCAGTCCGGGGGGGGGCGGGGTAGAGACCCAGTACTTC. It encodes CASSPGGGGVETQYF.

The chain joins TRBV18 to TRBJ2-3; TRBD1 is a possible D gene (5 bases). Looked up from germline, CDR1 is KGHSH and CDR2 is LQKENI. V was shortened by 3 bases and J by 1 base, with 17 bases between the two germline ends. The CDR3 runs 17 residues. Here the CDR3 reads CASSPRTRAGRTDTQYF. The CDR3 DNA reads as TGTGCCAGCTCACCCAGAACTCGCGCAGGGCGCACAGATACGCAGTATTTT.

V usage is TRBV5-6 and J usage is TRBJ2-1; 14 nucleotides agree with TRBD2. The CDR3 is 15 residues long. Germline V gene data show CDR1 as SGHDT and CDR2 as YYEEEE. After removal of 3 bases from V and 7 bases from J, the junction contained 3 bases not matched to a gene. This CDR3 is CASSSGTSGGNEQFF. The CDR3 nucleotides read TGTGCCAGCAGCTCCGGGACTAGCGGGGGAAATGAGCAGTTCTTC.

The rearrangement links TRBV5-7 to TRBJ2-7; 7 positions agree with TRBD1. TRBV5-7 is treated as an ORF (open reading frame) with a function not yet certain. The J segment lost 6 bases and the V segment lost 6 bases, leaving 15 bases of the junction unmatched. CDR3 size: 15 residues. DNA for the CDR3: TGTGCCAGCACCCCCCGGGACAGACTAACCCCCGAGCAGTACGTC. Translated: CASTPRDRLTPEQYV.

The chain is built from TRBV6-5 and TRBJ1-2; 9 nucleotides line up with TRBD1. From germline, CDR1 is MNHEY and CDR2 SVGAGI. The CDR3 totals 14 residues. J lost 4 bases, V lost 3 bases, and 3 bases had no gene match. In DNA form, the CDR3 reads TGTGCCAGCAGTTATCGGGACAGGGCCTATGGCTACACCTTC. It codes for CASSYRDRAYGYTF.

A few counts support this clone. The chain carries TRBV5-4 and TRBJ2-7; perhaps TRBD1 as D (6 bases). CDR1 and CDR2 (germline): SGHNT, YYREEE (reference sequence). Trimming removed 4 bases from V and 0 bases from J, with 14 bases in between. This CDR3 region has 15 residues. The CDR3 DNA sequence: TGTGCCAGCAGCCCTGGACAGCATAGCTCCTACGAGCAGTACTTC. Translation: CASSPGQHSSYEQYF.

The chain recombines TRBV13 with TRBJ1-1, with no clear D. CDR1 PRHDT and CDR2 FYEKMQ come from the germline V gene (reference sequence). CDR3 length: 13 residues. V dropped 5 bases and J dropped 3 bases, with 10 bases sitting between them. The CDR3 spells CASSPQRDTEAFF. The CDR3 nucleotides are TGTGCCAGCAGCCCCCAGCGGGACACTGAAGCTTTCTTT. The full variable domain, its missing parts supplied by reference TRBV13 and TRBJ1-1, is AAGVIQSPRHLIKEKRETATLKCYPIPRHDTVYWYQQGPGQDPQFLISFYEKMQSDKGSIPDRFSAQQFSDYHSELNMSSLELGDSALYFCASSPQRDTEAFFGQGTRLTVV.

This chain joins TRBV7-2 and TRBJ1-3; D is possibly TRBD1 (6 bases). The CDR3 runs to 15 residues. V lost 2 bases to trimming and J lost 0 bases, with 8 bases between them. Germline V gene lookup returns CDR1 SGHTA and CDR2 FQGNSA. Written as DNA, the CDR3 is TGTGCCAGCAGCTTACAGGGGCACTCTGGAAACACCATATATTTT. Translated: CASSLQGHSGNTIYF.